This is a list of T cell receptor beta chains from one sample in a study of cytomegalovirus exposure and HLA in healthy donors. Sequenced by immunoSEQ multiplex PCR; TCRdb stores in-frame clones only, minus some. Of some 200,000 clones detected, about three quarters appear once; the ten largest clones hold 2.5% to 3%. Sample: PBMCs. Receptors originate from a woman aged 60-75 years in good health and CMV-seropositive. Each CDR3 is given with its conserved first and last residue. A D gene is named only where the DNA matches it firmly. Clone size is stated in some rows and not others, as once, few, many or a class when expanded.

D gene: .
V gene: TRBV18
J gene: TRBJ2-3
clone size: few
CDR3 DNA: TGTGCCAGCTCACCAAGAGCCGACACAGATACGCAGTATTTT
CDR3 protein: CASSPRADTDTQYF

D gene: .
V gene: TRBV9
J gene: TRBJ2-5
clone size: .
CDR3 DNA: TGTGCCAGCAGTGAGGGGGTAGGGGAATCGAAAGAGACCCAGTACTTC
CDR3 protein: CASSEGVGESKETQYF

D gene: .
V gene: TRBV27
J gene: TRBJ1-5
clone size: .
CDR3 DNA: TGTGCCAGCGGGCGTAGTTGGGGGACTCCTAATCAGCCCCAGCATTTT
CDR3 protein: CASGRSWGTPNQPQHF

D gene: .
V gene: TRBV19
J gene: TRBJ1-4
clone size: .
CDR3 DNA: TGTGCCAGTAGGATCGGGGGGGGCGCAACTAATGAAAAACTGTTTTTT
CDR3 protein: CASRIGGGATNEKLFF

D gene: TRBD1
V gene: TRBV5-1
J gene: TRBJ1-4
clone size: .
CDR3 DNA: TGCGCCAGCAGCGGGACAGGGGTAGGAGAAAAACTGTTTTTT
CDR3 protein: CASSGTGVGEKLFF

D gene: .
V gene: TRBV7-9
J gene: TRBJ1-4
clone size: .
CDR3 DNA: TGTGCCAGCAGCTCAGCAGCGGGGTTTAATGAAAAACTGTTTTTT
CDR3 protein: CASSSAAGFNEKLFF

D gene: .
V gene: TRBV7-2
J gene: TRBJ2-4
clone size: .
CDR3 DNA: TGTGCCAGCAGCAAATTGCCAGGGGTGAGGAACATTCAGTACTTC
CDR3 protein: CASSKLPGVRNIQYF

D gene: TRBD1
V gene: TRBV6-6
J gene: TRBJ2-2
clone size: .
CDR3 DNA: TGTGCCAGCAGCCTAGACAGGGGAGGAATCACCGGGGAGCTGTTTTTT
CDR3 protein: CASSLDRGGITGELFF

D gene: TRBD2
V gene: TRBV6-1
J gene: TRBJ2-3
clone size: .
CDR3 DNA: TGTGCCAGCAAGGCTAGCGGGGGCACAGATACGCAGTATTTT
CDR3 protein: CASKASGGTDTQYF

D gene: .
V gene: TRBV11-3
J gene: TRBJ2-7
clone size: .
CDR3 DNA: TGTGCCAGCAGCTTGGAGGTACCAGTCCCCCACTACGAGCAGTACTTC
CDR3 protein: CASSLEVPVPHYEQYF

D gene: .
V gene: TRBV28
J gene: TRBJ1-2
clone size: once
CDR3 DNA: TGTGCCAGCAGTTTAAATGGGAGGGAATCTAGGTATGGCTACACCTTC
CDR3 protein: CASSLNGRESRYGYTF

D gene: TRBD1
V gene: TRBV7-9
J gene: TRBJ2-7
clone size: .
CDR3 DNA: TGTGCCAGCAGCCACGACAGGGCCACCTCGGCCGAGCAGTACTTC
CDR3 protein: CASSHDRATSAEQYF

D gene: .
V gene: TRBV25-1
J gene: TRBJ2-5
clone size: .
CDR3 DNA: TGTGCCAGCAGTGGGACAGCGGGACGAGGGGAGACCCAGTACTTC
CDR3 protein: CASSGTAGRGETQYF

D gene: TRBD2
V gene: TRBV4-2
J gene: TRBJ2-7
clone size: .
CDR3 DNA: TGTGCCAGCAGCCAAGGGGACGGGGGGTTCTACGAGCAGTACTTC
CDR3 protein: CASSQGDGGFYEQYF

D gene: TRBD1
V gene: TRBV29-1
J gene: TRBJ2-5
clone size: .
CDR3 DNA: TGCAGCGTCTGGGACAGGGGGGAGACCCAGTACTTC
CDR3 protein: CSVWDRGETQYF

D gene: .
V gene: TRBV10-2
J gene: TRBJ1-1
clone size: .
CDR3 DNA: TGCGCCAGCAGTGTAAGTGCGGGGTTCTCTGAAGCTTTCTTT
CDR3 protein: CASSVSAGFSEAFF

D gene: .
V gene: TRBV20-1
J gene: TRBJ1-2
clone size: .
CDR3 DNA: TGCAGTGCTTACGACTTCTATGGCTACACCTTC
CDR3 protein: CSAYDFYGYTF

D gene: TRBD1
V gene: TRBV19
J gene: TRBJ1-3
clone size: .
CDR3 DNA: TGTGCCAGTAGTATGGACAGGACCTCTGGAAACACCATATATTTT
CDR3 protein: CASSMDRTSGNTIYF

D gene: .
V gene: TRBV7-2
J gene: TRBJ1-2
clone size: .
CDR3 DNA: TGTGCCAGCAGCTTAGCGGGCGAGGGCAACTATGGCTACACCTTC
CDR3 protein: CASSLAGEGNYGYTF

D gene: TRBD1
V gene: TRBV30
J gene: TRBJ1-5
clone size: .
CDR3 DNA: TGTGCCTGGAGTGGGGTCGGACAGGCTCGAAATCAGCCCCAGCATTTT
CDR3 protein: CAWSGVGQARNQPQHF

D gene: TRBD1
V gene: TRBV27
J gene: TRBJ1-2
clone size: .
CDR3 DNA: TGTGCCAGCAGTTTAAGCTTCACAGGGGTCCCCTATGGCTACACCTTC
CDR3 protein: CASSLSFTGVPYGYTF

D gene: .
V gene: TRBV2
J gene: TRBJ2-7
clone size: once
CDR3 DNA: TGTGCCAGCAGTCAGGAGGGATCGGGCGAGCAGTACTTC
CDR3 protein: CASSQEGSGEQYF

D gene: TRBD2
V gene: TRBV7-8
J gene: TRBJ2-1
clone size: .
CDR3 DNA: TGTGCCAGCATCTCCACTAGCGGGAGCTACAATGAGCAGTTCTTC
CDR3 protein: CASISTSGSYNEQFF

D gene: TRBD1
V gene: TRBV11-2
J gene: TRBJ1-6
clone size: .
CDR3 DNA: TGTGCCAGCAGCCTTACAACAGGGGGCACTTCACCCCTCCACTTT
CDR3 protein: CASSLTTGGTSPLHF

D gene: .
V gene: TRBV30
J gene: TRBJ1-3
clone size: .
CDR3 DNA: TGTGCCTGGAGTCGAGGGGGTGGAAACACCATATATTTT
CDR3 protein: CAWSRGGGNTIYF

D gene: TRBD2
V gene: TRBV9
J gene: TRBJ2-3
clone size: .
CDR3 DNA: TGTGCCAGCAGCCCTAGGGTACTAGCGGGCACAGATACGCAGTATTTT
CDR3 protein: CASSPRVLAGTDTQYF

D gene: TRBD1
V gene: TRBV7-9
J gene: TRBJ1-1
clone size: .
CDR3 DNA: TGTTCCAGCATCCTCTCAGGGGGAAACACTGAAGCTTTCTTT
CDR3 protein: CSSILSGGNTEAFF

D gene: .
V gene: TRBV5-6
J gene: TRBJ1-4
clone size: .
CDR3 DNA: TGTGCCAGCAGCTTGAAGGGGTTGAATGAAAAACTGTTTTTT
CDR3 protein: CASSLKGLNEKLFF

D gene: TRBD2
V gene: TRBV15
J gene: TRBJ2-5
clone size: .
CDR3 DNA: TGTGCCACCAGCAGGCCACTAGCGGGTCGACGGGAGACCCAGTACTTC
CDR3 protein: CATSRPLAGRRETQYF

D gene: .
V gene: TRBV28
J gene: TRBJ1-3
clone size: .
CDR3 DNA: TGTGCCAGCAGTTTAACAAACTCTGGAAACACCATATATTTT
CDR3 protein: CASSLTNSGNTIYF

D gene: .
V gene: TRBV7-9
J gene: TRBJ2-3
clone size: .
CDR3 DNA: TGTGCCAGCAGCGGGGCTAGCACAGATACGCAGTATTTT
CDR3 protein: CASSGASTDTQYF

D gene: .
V gene: TRBV4-1
J gene: TRBJ2-3
clone size: few
CDR3 DNA: TGCGCCAGCAGAGCGTTTAGCACAGATACGCAGTATTTT
CDR3 protein: CASRAFSTDTQYF

D gene: TRBD1
V gene: TRBV5-4
J gene: TRBJ1-2
clone size: .
CDR3 DNA: TGTGCCAGCAGCTTGGATCGTTCTCCCTCCATCCGACAGGGGAAAATCGGCTACACCTTC
CDR3 protein: CASSLDRSPSIRQGKIGYTF

D gene: .
V gene: TRBV7-2
J gene: TRBJ1-2
clone size: .
CDR3 DNA: TGTGCCAGCAGCTTAGTTTACCAGGGGTGGGGCTACACCTTC
CDR3 protein: CASSLVYQGWGYTF

D gene: .
V gene: TRBV30
J gene: TRBJ1-4
clone size: few
CDR3 DNA: TGTGCCTGGAGTCCTACCCAGGAAGAAAAACTGTTTTTT
CDR3 protein: CAWSPTQEEKLFF

D gene: TRBD1
V gene: TRBV7-2
J gene: TRBJ1-2
clone size: .
CDR3 DNA: TGTGCCAGCAGCTTAGTCGACAGGGGGCGTGATGGCTACACCTTC
CDR3 protein: CASSLVDRGRDGYTF

D gene: TRBD1
V gene: TRBV6-1
J gene: TRBJ1-4
clone size: .
CDR3 DNA: TGTGCCAGCAGTGTGGGAGACAGGGGGGGTGAAAAACTGTTTTTT
CDR3 protein: CASSVGDRGGEKLFF

D gene: .
V gene: TRBV6-6
J gene: TRBJ1-1
clone size: .
CDR3 DNA: TGTGCCAGCAGCACAGCGAACACTGAAGCTTTCTTT
CDR3 protein: CASSTANTEAFF

D gene: TRBD1
V gene: TRBV7-9
J gene: TRBJ2-3
clone size: .
CDR3 DNA: TGTGCCAGCAGCCAGGGACAGGGATCAGATACGCAGTATTTT
CDR3 protein: CASSQGQGSDTQYF

D gene: TRBD2
V gene: TRBV5-1
J gene: TRBJ2-7
clone size: .
CDR3 DNA: TGCGCCAGCAGCTCAGCGGGGAACTCCTACGAGCAGTACTTC
CDR3 protein: CASSSAGNSYEQYF